What follows are 4 T cell receptor beta chains derived from one specimen sequenced in a study of long-term antiretroviral therapy in people with HIV (dated by TCRdb to 2021 to 2024). Sequencing of the TRB variable region was done with the immunoSEQ hsTCRB v3.0 assay at survey level resolution. TCRdb stores this immuneACCESS table with in-frame sequences only. Part of the clones is absent; in the studies checked, under half of the shortfall reflects unresolved V genes, and no reason is known for the rest. Here the sample has about 24,000 clones; around 81% occur a single time. Together, the top ten hold approximately 15% of the sample. The sample here was unsorted PBMCs, taken at the start of antiretroviral therapy, before treatment. All receptors come from a woman in her late teens or twenties with HIV.

The chain links TRBV19 to TRBJ1-5, with a tentative D call TRBD1 (6 bases). Trimming pared 3 bases from V and 0 bases from J, leaving 9 bases between. CDR1 is LNHDA, CDR2 SQIVND, per germline (reference sequence). This CDR3 spans 15 amino acids. In DNA form, the CDR3 reads TGTGCCAGTAGTATGACAGGAGATAGCAATCAGCCCCAGCATTTT. This sequence encodes CASSMTGDSNQPQHF.

The rearrangement joins TRBV28 to TRBJ2-5, with 10 bases fitting TRBD1. Germline-derived CDR1 and CDR2 are MDHEN and SYDVKM. This CDR3 has 15 residues. After removal of 5 bases from V and 6 bases from J, the junction contained 9 bases not matched to a gene. The CDR3 region has the DNA TGTGCCAGCAGTAGAGGGGGGACAGGGGCGAAGACCCAGTACTTC. Its protein product is CASSRGGTGAKTQYF.

The rearrangement links TRBV13 to TRBJ2-7; D might be TRBD2 (7 bases). Per germline, CDR1 PRHDT and CDR2 FYEKMQ (reference sequence). V lost 0 bases and J lost 2, with 17 bases in between. This CDR3 contains 17 residues. CDR3 sequence (DNA): TGTGCCAGCAGCTTAGGCCTAATGGGGGGGGCTCCCTACGAGCAGTACTTC. Translation gives CASSLGLMGGAPYEQYF.

The chain combines TRBV5-8 with TRBJ2-7; D is uncertain. Germline assignment: CDR1 SGHTS and CDR2 YDEGEE. The CDR3 totals 13 residues. Trimming removed 1 base from V and 0 bases from J, with 5 bases in between. The CDR3: CASSLYYSYEQYF. The CDR3 nucleotides are TGTGCCAGCAGCTTGTACTACTCCTACGAGCAGTACTTC. The full variable domain, rest sourced from reference TRBV5-8 and TRBJ2-7, is EAGVTQSPTHLIKTRGQQATLRCSPISGHTSVYWYQQALGLGLQFLLWYDEGEERNRGNFPPRFSGRQFPNYSSELNVNALELEDSALYLCASSLYYSYEQYFGPGTRLTVT.